This T cell receptor (beta chain) originates from a study of blood T cells in healthy people across ages. The authors ran a second PCR of about 7 to 12 cycles using a sample-barcoded 5' primer and a J-beta primer mix. A single record per CDR3 protein comes from TCRdb applying MiXCR to the 5' RACE reads. The data show approximately 1,000,000 distinct CDR3 sequences, around two fifths seen once. The sequenced material came from blood. This TCR was recovered from a man aged 18 to 29 in good health.

This CDR3 is CASSHTPVNVRGDTNYGYTF. In DNA form, the CDR3 reads TGTGCCAGCAGCCATACTCCGGTGAACGTGCGGGGCGACACTAACTATGGCTACACCTTC. This chain joins TRBV6-1 and TRBJ1-2; maybe TRBD1 (5 bases). This CDR3 is built from 20 residues. The germline gives CDR1 MNHNS, CDR2 SASEGT. With 6 bases removed from V and 0 bases from J, the gap between germline ends came to 29 bases.